These T cell receptor beta chains were read from a single sample in a study of a mutant IDH1 vaccine in newly diagnosed glioma. Their antigen targets remain unknown. Assay used: immunoSEQ multiplex PCR; TCRdb lists only in-frame clones, some missing. This sample yields about 56,000 clones, of which roughly 90% are seen a single time; about 1.6% belongs to the top ten. Sequencing was performed on PBMCs, taken from a glioma patient whose treatment included an IDH1 peptide vaccine. These receptors originate from a middle-aged man with glioma. CDR3s include the opening cysteine and the closing phenylalanine or tryptophan. The order of the fields is clone size, J gene, D gene, CDR3 length, V gene, CDR3 DNA, CDR3 protein. D genes are given only for firm matches. Not every row has a clone size; where given, it reads once, few, many or a size class.

few,TRBJ2-7,.,15,TRBV19,TGTGCCAGTAGTTACGGGGGACGGGACGGAGGCGAGCAGTACTTC,CASSYGGRDGGEQYF
few,TRBJ1-1,TRBD1,12,TRBV29-1,TGCAGCGCGCGACAGGGGATGGATGAAGCTTTCTTT,CSARQGMDEAFF
once,TRBJ2-5,.,13,TRBV13,TGTGCCAGCAGCCCCCGAAGTATTCGGGCCCAGTACTTC,CASSPRSIRAQYF
.,TRBJ2-7,.,13,TRBV19,TGTGCCAGTAGTTTTGCGATTCTAGAGGAGCAGTACTTC,CASSFAILEEQYF
.,TRBJ2-1,TRBD2,14,TRBV6-5,TGTGCCAGCAGTTACGGACTAGCGGGAGATGAGCAGTTCTTC,CASSYGLAGDEQFF
.,TRBJ1-3,.,14,TRBV5-8,TGTGCCAGCAGCTGGGTGGGGACGCGAAACACCATATATTTT,CASSWVGTRNTIYF
.,TRBJ1-5,.,18,TRBV10-1,TGCGCCAGCAGAGAAGTTCCGTCGGAAAGTTATAGCAATCAGCCCCAGCATTTT,CASREVPSESYSNQPQHF
.,TRBJ2-7,.,13,TRBV5-4,TGTGCCAGCAGCTCCGGGCCGGCGTACGAGCAGTACTTC,CASSSGPAYEQYF
.,TRBJ1-2,.,15,TRBV27,TGTGCCAGCAGTTTATTCGAGGGGAAAGGGAATGGCTACACCTTC,CASSLFEGKGNGYTF
once,TRBJ1-1,.,13,TRBV5-1,TGCGCCAGCAGCTTGAAAGGGGGCACTGAAGCTTTCTTT,CASSLKGGTEAFF
once,TRBJ2-2,TRBD2,18,TRBV9,TGTGCCAGCAGCGTAGCCCTAGCGGGAGGGCCTGGCACCGGGGAGCTGTTTTTT,CASSVALAGGPGTGELFF
.,TRBJ2-1,.,15,TRBV7-2,TGTGCCAGCAGCTCGCCCCGAAGTAGCGCCAATGAGCAGTTCTTC,CASSSPRSSANEQFF
.,TRBJ1-3,.,14,TRBV5-4,TGTGCCAGCAGCCGCCCGGACTCTGGAAACACCATATATTTT,CASSRPDSGNTIYF
few,TRBJ2-7,.,13,TRBV10-3,TGTGCCATCAGTGTGGCTCAGGGTTACGAGCAGTACTTC,CAISVAQGYEQYF
once,TRBJ2-2,.,13,TRBV7-2,TGTGCCAGCAGCTTAACGCCTAGCGTGGAGCTGTTTTTT,CASSLTPSVELFF
.,TRBJ2-7,.,16,TRBV7-6,TGTGCCAGCAGCTTCTCGAGGGGTCACGGAACCTACGAGCAGTACTTC,CASSFSRGHGTYEQYF
.,TRBJ2-7,TRBD2,16,TRBV10-1,TGCGCCAGCAGGGTTTCGGGGCTAGCGGTGGCCTACGAGCAGTACTTC,CASRVSGLAVAYEQYF
.,TRBJ2-5,TRBD2,14,TRBV5-4,TGTGCCAGCAGCCCTGGGGAGGGCAGAGGGACCCAGTACTTC,CASSPGEGRGTQYF
.,TRBJ2-7,TRBD2,14,TRBV5-1,TGCGCCAGCACAACTCTAGCGGGAGGCCACGAGCAGTACTTC,CASTTLAGGHEQYF
.,TRBJ2-7,.,13,TRBV18,TGTGCCAGCTCACCGACACAGGGCTACGAGCAGTACTTC,CASSPTQGYEQYF
.,TRBJ2-3,.,15,TRBV7-6,TGTGCCAGCAGCTTATCATCGGTTAGCACAGATACGCAGTATTTT,CASSLSSVSTDTQYF
.,TRBJ2-3,TRBD2,15,TRBV6-4,TGTGCCAGCAGTAAGACTAGCGGGAGGGCAGATACGCAGTATTTT,CASSKTSGRADTQYF
.,TRBJ2-4,.,12,TRBV29-1,TGCAGCGTTGTGCTAGCCAAAAACATTCAGTACTTC,CSVVLAKNIQYF
.,TRBJ2-7,TRBD2,14,TRBV5-1,TGCGCCAGCAGCGCCGGGACTAGGGGGTACGAGCAGTACTTC,CASSAGTRGYEQYF
.,TRBJ1-2,.,13,TRBV7-8,TGTGCCAGCAGCTTAGCCCAGGTCTATGGCTACACCTTC,CASSLAQVYGYTF
.,TRBJ2-1,.,13,TRBV5-4,TGTGCCAGCAGCTGGGGGTTGGCCAATGAGCAGTTCTTC,CASSWGLANEQFF
.,TRBJ2-7,.,16,TRBV5-1,TGCGCCAGCAGCTTGGGTCTTGGGACGGAGACCTACGAGCAGTACTTC,CASSLGLGTETYEQYF
.,TRBJ2-7,TRBD1,15,TRBV11-2,TGTGCCAGCAGCGAGCCCGGGACAGGGGGGTACGAGCAGTACTTC,CASSEPGTGGYEQYF
.,TRBJ2-3,.,16,TRBV18,TGTGCCAGCTCACCACCGAGTCTGGGGGCGACAGATACGCAGTATTTT,CASSPPSLGATDTQYF
.,TRBJ1-5,.,12,TRBV15,TGTGCCACCGGACGGGGGGGATCGCCCCAGCATTTT,CATGRGGSPQHF
.,TRBJ2-7,.,13,TRBV7-6,TGTGCCAGCAGCAGAGAGACAGGCCACGAGCAGTACTTC,CASSRETGHEQYF
.,TRBJ1-2,.,13,TRBV5-1,TGCGCCAGCAGCTTGCCGGGGGGCTCTGGCTACACCTTC,CASSLPGGSGYTF
.,TRBJ2-3,.,14,TRBV7-7,TGTGCCATAGCCAAGGGTAGCGGCACAGATACGCAGTATTTT,CAIAKGSGTDTQYF